The next 25 T cell receptor beta chains were all read from a single sample in a study of vaccination and CD4 T cells after COVID-19. Their cognate antigens are unknown. The treatment was: approximately 11-day PBMC culture with coronavirus spike peptide pools or control peptides (ViraFEST assay). Sequencing of DNA taken from cultured CD4+ T cells relied on the Oncomine TCR Beta short-read assay. TCRdb fed the PCR reads into MiXCR, producing one record per CDR3 protein. The sample contains some 23,000 distinct CDR3 sequences, 44% of which appear only once. The material was CD4+ T cells from blood, cultured in vitro, obtained before SARS-CoV-2 vaccination. The receptors originated from a human donor who received a COVID-19 vaccine.

The chain employs TRBV19 and TRBJ2-7; weak D call: TRBD1 (6 bases). The germline CDR1 and CDR2 sequences are LNHDA and SQIVND (reference sequence). The CDR3 is 13 amino acids. The V and J ends lost 4 bases and 4 bases respectively, with 11 bases between them. CDR3 sequence (DNA): TGTGCCAGTAGTACTACAGGGTTGTACGAGCAGTACTTC. It codes for CASSTTGLYEQYF.

This chain links TRBV23-1 with TRBJ1-6, with D hard to call. TRBV23-1 is placed among ORFs of uncertain function. The CDR3 consists of 18 residues. Trimming stripped 1 base from V and 2 bases from J, with 15 bases between. CDR3 protein: CASSQCVRDIAYNSPLHF. The CDR3 DNA follows: TGCGCCAGCAGTCAATGCGTCCGGGATATCGCCTATAATTCACCCCTCCACTTT.

This chain links TRBV5-1 with TRBJ2-1; TRBD1 might be the D (6 bases). This CDR3 is 14 amino acids long. V was shortened by 0 bases and J by 5 bases, with 9 bases between the two germline ends. In germline, CDR1 is SGHRS, CDR2 YFSETQ. In DNA form, the CDR3 reads TGCGCCAGCAGCTTGGAACAGGGAGACAATGAGCAGTTCTTC. This gives the protein CASSLEQGDNEQFF.

This clonotype was seen only a few times. The gene calls are TRBV20-1 and TRBJ1-1; D is unclear. CDR3 length: 12 residues. CDR1 and CDR2 (germline): DFQATT, SNEGSKA (reference sequence). Deletions cut 6 bases from V and 2 bases from J, with 10 bases between. The CDR3 loop is CSAYKPNTEAFF. In DNA form, the CDR3 reads TGCAGTGCGTACAAACCAAACACTGAAGCTTTCTTT.

The CDR3 loop is CSARVEGLGYTF. CDR3 bases: TGCAGTGCTAGAGTGGAAGGGCTCGGCTACACCTTC. V is TRBV20-1 and J is TRBJ1-2; D is undetermined. Trimming took 1 base from V and 8 from J, leaving 11 bases between them. The CDR3 is made up of 12 amino acids. Germline CDR1 and CDR2: DFQATT and SNEGSKA (reference sequence).

The gene calls are TRBV7-2 and TRBJ2-5; TRBD2 agrees at 9 bases. Per germline, CDR1 SGHTA and CDR2 FQGNSA. CDR3 length equals 16 residues. The trim removed 0 bases at V and 2 bases at J, leaving 4 bases unmatched. Written as DNA, the CDR3 is TGTGCCAGCAGCTTAGCAGTTAGCGGGGGACAAGAGACCCAGTACTTC. It is translated as CASSLAVSGGQETQYF.

The chain employs TRBV12-3 or TRBV12-4 and TRBJ1-5; possibly TRBD1 for D (5 bases). The CDR3 runs to 16 residues. Trimming pared 2 bases from V and 5 bases from J, leaving 16 bases between. Written as DNA, the CDR3 is TGTGCCAGCAGTTTAAACGGTTGGGGCGGCGATCAGCCCCAGCATTTT. Encoded protein: CASSLNGWGGDQPQHF.

V is TRBV6-1 and J is TRBJ2-3; D is uncertain. The CDR3 sequence is 13 residues long. Germline CDR1 and CDR2: MNHNS and SASEGT. Trimming removed 3 bases at V and 7 bases at J, with 11 bases between. CDR3 DNA: TGTGCCAGCAGTGAGCGTGGGGAATATACGCAGTATTTT. As protein: CASSERGEYTQYF.

A few counts support this clonotype. The chain recombines TRBV30 with TRBJ1-2; 8 bases map to TRBD1. The CDR3 extends over 13 amino acids. J gave up 4 bases and V 0 bases, and 1 base lay outside the gene matches. Germline V lookup: CDR1 GTSNPN, CDR2 SVGIG (reference sequence). The CDR3 loop is CAWSVQGAYGYTF. The CDR3 nucleotides read TGTGCCTGGAGTGTGCAGGGGGCCTATGGCTACACCTTC.

The chain uses TRBV20-1 and TRBJ2-1, with no clear D. The CDR3 extends over 13 amino acids. The V end lost 4 bases, the J end lost 6 bases, and 13 bases lay between the germline ends. Germline V gene lookup returns CDR1 DFQATT and CDR2 SNEGSKA (reference sequence). In nucleotides, the CDR3 is TGCAGTGCTACCTGGCCGGCTCTCAATGAGCAGTTCTTC. Protein: CSATWPALNEQFF.

The V call is TRBV3-1, the J call TRBJ1-2; tentative D call: TRBD1 (5 bases). The V gene's germline CDR1 is LGHDT and CDR2 YNNKEL (reference sequence). V lost 1 base, J lost 4 bases, and 13 bases lay in between. There are 15 residues in the CDR3. The CDR3 DNA follows: TGTGCCAGCAGCCAAGGGACACCCGAGATCTATGGCTACACCTTC. It encodes CASSQGTPEIYGYTF.

This clonotype was picked up a small number of times. The chain couples TRBV30 to TRBJ1-3, with D perhaps matching TRBD1 (5 bases). Trimming pared 3 bases from V and 2 bases from J, leaving 11 bases between. Germline V gene data show CDR1 as GTSNPN and CDR2 as SVGIG (reference sequence). The CDR3 spans 14 residues. This CDR3 reads CAWSLGETGNTIYF. CDR3 nucleotides: TGTGCCTGGAGCCTAGGGGAAACTGGAAACACCATATATTTT.

This sequence joins TRBV25-1 and TRBJ1-5; unclear D gene. Germline loops: CDR1 MGHDK, CDR2 SYGVNS. Trimming left V 3 bases short and J 5 bases short, with 8 bases between. CDR3 size: 13 residues. CDR3 amino acids: CASSEASDQPQHF. The DNA of the CDR3 is TGTGCCAGCAGTGAGGCCTCGGATCAGCCCCAGCATTTT.

The rearrangement links TRBV10-3 to TRBJ1-1; TRBD1 might be the D (6 bases). The CDR3 is 14 amino acids. The V gene's germline CDR1 is ENHRY and CDR2 SYGVKD. V dropped 3 bases and J dropped 0 bases, with 8 bases sitting between them. The CDR3 is CAISDWDMNTEAFF. The CDR3 DNA is TGTGCCATCAGTGATTGGGACATGAACACTGAAGCTTTCTTT.

This clonotype was counted only a few times. A read error may produce the germline difference seen at one junction end. The chain combines TRBV5-3 with TRBJ2-1; 9 nucleotides align to TRBD2. Being an ORF, TRBV5-3 has a function that is uncertain. The CDR3 length is 15 residues. The chain's CDR3 is CARSLTASGDVERFF. The CDR3 DNA follows: TGTGCCAGAAGCTTGACCGCTAGCGGGGACGTCGAGCGGTTCTTC.

The V call is TRBV5-1, the J call TRBJ2-1; 7 bases match TRBD2. Germline CDR1 SGHRS, CDR2 YFSETQ. CDR3 length: 14 residues. V gave up 4 bases and J gave up 1 base; unmatched junction bases: 2. The CDR3 is CASSGGDSYNEQFF. DNA of the CDR3: TGCGCCAGCAGCGGGGGGGATTCCTACAATGAGCAGTTCTTC.

V usage is TRBV25-1 and J usage is TRBJ1-3, with D tentatively TRBD1 (5 bases). The V gene's germline CDR1 is MGHDK and CDR2 SYGVNS. The V end lost 1 base, the J end lost 0 bases, and 10 bases lay between the germline ends. The CDR3 totals 16 residues. CDR3 bases: TGTGCCAGCAGTGAATTGGGGGAGTTCTCTGGAAACACCATATATTTT. Its protein is CASSELGEFSGNTIYF.

The J gene is TRBJ2-2, the V gene TRBV24-1; 8 bases fit TRBD1. CDR3 size: 16 residues. Trimming cost V 2 bases and J 6 bases; bases outside gene matches: 7. Germline CDR1 reads KGHDR; CDR2 reads SFDVKD. The CDR3 loop reads CATSDYGTGNPGELFF. CDR3 coding DNA: TGTGCCACCAGTGATTACGGGACAGGAAATCCCGGGGAGCTGTTTTTT.

In this sample, this clonotype turned up a few times. The chain couples TRBV7-2 to TRBJ1-3; D ambiguous. The V end was cut by 5 bases, the J end by 2 bases, with 10 bases between. CDR1 and CDR2 (germline): SGHTA, FQGNSA. CDR3 length: 14 residues. The CDR3 nucleotides are TGTGCCAGCAGCCCCAACAGAGCTGGAAACACCATATATTTT. Its translation is CASSPNRAGNTIYF.

The chain is built from TRBV12-3 or TRBV12-4 and TRBJ2-7; no clear D. V lost 0 bases and J 3 bases, leaving 12 bases between the germline ends. The CDR3 covers 15 residues. The CDR3 sequence: CASSLALRRSYEQYF. In DNA form, the CDR3 reads TGTGCCAGCAGTTTAGCCCTACGGCGGAGCTACGAGCAGTACTTC.

This clonotype has just one count. This chain joins TRBV12-3 or TRBV12-4 and TRBJ2-1, with D possibly being TRBD2 (6 bases). The CDR3 runs 16 residues. Trimming removed 2 bases at V and 7 bases at J, with 18 bases between. The CDR3 bases are TGTGCCAGCAGTTTACTCATGCGGGGTTTTGGGAATGAGCAGTTCTTC. Its translation is CASSLLMRGFGNEQFF.

The gene calls are TRBV15 and TRBJ2-3; 8 nucleotides agree with TRBD1. This CDR3 has 14 amino acids. Germline V gene sequence: CDR1 LNHNV, CDR2 YYDKDF (reference sequence). V trimming: 8 bases; J trimming: 2 bases; junction bases outside the gene matches: 6. This CDR3 reads CATATGQDTDTQYF. Written as DNA, the CDR3 is TGTGCCACCGCGACGGGACAGGACACAGATACGCAGTATTTT.

This chain links TRBV30 with TRBJ1-4; perhaps TRBD1 as D (6 bases). The V end lost 1 base, the J end lost 8 bases, and 14 bases lay between the germline ends. Per germline, CDR1 GTSNPN and CDR2 SVGIG (reference sequence). This CDR3 has 14 amino acids. The CDR3 DNA sequence: TGTGCCTGGAGTGCCAACAGGGTAGTAGAAAAACTGTTTTTT. It codes for CAWSANRVVEKLFF.

The chain is built from TRBV25-1 and TRBJ1-4; 7 bases match TRBD1. This CDR3 spans 16 amino acids. The V segment lost 2 bases and the J segment 3 bases; nucleotides outside the gene matches: 6. CDR1 is MGHDK and CDR2 is SYGVNS in the germline V gene. The CDR3 loop reads CASSEIDRAPNEKLFF. The CDR3, as DNA: TGTGCCAGCAGTGAAATCGACAGGGCCCCTAATGAAAAACTGTTTTTT.

The CDR3 loop reads CAIRPDSSSYNSPLHF. DNA for the CDR3: TGTGCCATCAGACCGGACTCAAGCTCCTATAATTCACCCCTCCACTTT. The chain uses TRBV10-3 and TRBJ1-6; D is uncertain. The germline CDR1 and CDR2 sequences are ENHRY and SYGVKD. CDR3 length equals 16 residues. V gave up 6 bases and J gave up 0 bases, with 12 bases separating them.